One sample yielded the 30 T cell receptor beta chains listed below, sequenced in a study of neurological immune-mediated disorders (dated by TCRdb to the late 2010s). Preparation of the library involved 5' RACE. TCRdb names Illumina HiSeq 2500 as the instrument used. TCRdb took the public reads, trimmed them with fastp at Q25, ran MiXCR for clone calling and kept in-frame beta chains. CDR3 protein duplicates are merged, each entry listing the most common genes and DNA. For this sample there are around 52,000 distinct CDR3 sequences; over 4.5% appear just once. Together, the top ten hold 1.1% to 1.5% of the sample. The sequenced material came from CD4+ T cells from blood. These receptors all stem from a woman younger than 30 with multiple sclerosis.

This clonotype was seen a handful of times. The V and J genes are TRBV5-1 and TRBJ2-1; tentatively, D is TRBD2 (5 bases). Trimming took 2 bases from V and 0 from J, leaving 12 bases between them. The germline CDR1 and CDR2 sequences are SGHRS and YFSETQ. The CDR3 spans 16 residues. The CDR3 nucleotides are TGCGCCAGCAGCTTAGGTGGGGAGAGCTCCTACAATGAGCAGTTCTTC. As protein: CASSLGGESSYNEQFF.

This clonotype has at least ten counts. The chain couples TRBV27 to TRBJ1-2; 7 bases line up with TRBD1. The CDR3 has 15 amino acids. After removal of 3 bases from V and 5 bases from J, the junction contained 9 bases not matched to a gene. CDR1 is MNHEY, CDR2 SMNVEV, per germline (reference sequence). The CDR3 DNA follows: TGTGCCAGCAGTTTCTCCCTTGGACAGGCATATGGCTACACCTTC. It translates to CASSFSLGQAYGYTF.

This clonotype was found many times. The V gene is TRBV7-8, the J gene TRBJ1-2; TRBD1 agrees at 9 bases. The CDR3 is 19 amino acids. CDR1 and CDR2 (germline): SGHVS, FQNEAQ. J gave up 3 bases and V 2 bases, and 16 bases lay outside the gene matches. The CDR3 here is CASSLLLRMGQGTDYGYTF. The CDR3 DNA sequence: TGTGCCAGCAGCTTATTACTCCGAATGGGACAGGGTACGGACTATGGCTACACCTTC.

This clonotype was recorded at least ten times. The V call is TRBV20-1, the J call TRBJ2-1, with 7 nucleotides matching TRBD2. J gave up 7 bases and V 6 bases, and 12 bases lay outside the gene matches. CDR3 length: 14 residues. Germline values: CDR1 DFQATT, CDR2 SNEGSKA (reference sequence). This CDR3 reads CSAERTAGDNEQFF. The CDR3 DNA sequence: TGCAGTGCGGAGAGGACGGCGGGAGATAATGAGCAGTTCTTC.

In this sample, this clonotype turned up a few times. The chain's CDR3 is CSASNIRVGNYGYTF. In DNA, the CDR3 is TGCAGTGCTAGTAACATCCGGGTCGGTAACTATGGCTACACCTTC. The chain combines TRBV20-1 with TRBJ1-2; no reliable D call. Per the germline V gene, CDR1 is DFQATT and CDR2 is SNEGSKA (reference sequence). The length of the CDR3 is 15 residues. Between the trimmed V and J ends, which lost 3 bases and 1 base, there was a span of 15 bases.

This clonotype was counted at least ten times. The chain recombines TRBV10-3 with TRBJ2-6; possibly TRBD1 for D (6 bases). The germline V gene encodes CDR1 ENHRY and CDR2 SYGVKD. This CDR3 region has 16 residues. V shed 4 bases and J shed 0 bases, with 10 bases lying between them. This CDR3 is CAISGTAYSGANVLTF. The DNA of the CDR3 is TGTGCCATCAGTGGGACAGCCTACTCTGGGGCCAACGTCCTGACTTTC.

This clonotype was seen many times. The V and J genes are TRBV7-2 and TRBJ2-5, with 7 nucleotides matching TRBD2. Germline loops: CDR1 SGHTA, CDR2 FQGNSA. This CDR3 spans 15 amino acids. Germline trimming cut 1 base from V and 4 bases from J; bases unmatched to any gene: 6. The CDR3 DNA reads TGTGCCAGCAGCTTAGTCAAGCGGGATTTAGAGACCCAGTACTTC. Translating gives CASSLVKRDLETQYF.

This clonotype was picked up many times. The chain recombines TRBV5-1 with TRBJ2-7, with D tentatively TRBD2 (7 bases). This CDR3 spans 16 amino acids. Germline CDR1 SGHRS, CDR2 YFSETQ. Trimming stripped 3 bases from V and 0 bases from J, with 16 bases between. CDR3 sequence reads: CASSSEGGSFSYEQYF. The CDR3 DNA sequence: TGCGCCAGCAGCTCCGAGGGGGGGAGTTTCTCCTACGAGCAGTACTTC.

This clonotype was counted many times. The chain has TRBV5-6 and TRBJ2-1; D could derive from TRBD1 or TRBD2 (7 bases each). V lost 4 bases, J lost 10 bases, and 24 bases lay in between. Germline-derived CDR1 and CDR2 are SGHDT and YYEEEE. This CDR3 spans 16 amino acids. The CDR3 bases are TGTGCCAGCAGCCGCAGGGGGGGACGGTCGTTTGAAGAGCAGTTCTTC. Protein product: CASSRRGGRSFEEQFF.

The table lists this clonotype with many counts. The rearrangement joins TRBV20-1 to TRBJ2-5; tentative D call: TRBD1 (6 bases). Trimming took off 4 bases at V and 5 bases at J, with 11 bases between the two ends. The V gene's germline CDR1 is DFQATT and CDR2 SNEGSKA (reference sequence). This CDR3 contains 12 residues. The CDR3 region is CSANFQGETQYF. The CDR3 region has the DNA TGCAGTGCTAACTTCCAGGGGGAGACCCAGTACTTC.

This clonotype was counted many times. The chain uses TRBV24-1 and TRBJ2-1; tentative D call: TRBD1 (6 bases). Germline CDR1 KGHDR, CDR2 SFDVKD. The V and J ends lost 5 bases and 4 bases respectively, with 14 bases between them. The CDR3 is 15 residues long. CDR3 coding DNA: TGTGCCACCAGTGCCCCAGGGGTGGTATACAATGAGCAGTTCTTC. This sequence encodes CATSAPGVVYNEQFF.

This clonotype came up many times. The chain employs TRBV19 and TRBJ1-1; D unresolved. The CDR3 contains 15 residues. Germline V CDR1 and CDR2: LNHDA, SQIVND (reference sequence). V dropped 2 bases and J dropped 5 bases, with 15 bases sitting between them. CDR3 protein: CASSILAGLSTEAFF. The CDR3 nucleotides read TGTGCCAGTAGTATACTAGCTGGATTGAGTACTGAAGCTTTCTTT.

In its sample, this clonotype was seen many times. This chain connects TRBV12-3 or TRBV12-4 to TRBJ2-2; D remains ambiguous. The CDR3 runs 13 residues. Deletions cut 2 bases from V and 5 bases from J, with 6 bases between. The CDR3 coding sequence is TGTGCCAGCAGTTTACTGCGAACCGGGGAGCTGTTTTTT. Residues: CASSLLRTGELFF.

This clonotype was observed many times. This rearrangement joins TRBV6-6 to TRBJ1-1; maybe TRBD1 (5 bases). The V end lost 2 bases, the J end lost 0 bases, and 10 bases lay between the germline ends. Germline loops: CDR1 MNHNY, CDR2 SVGAGI (reference sequence). The CDR3 loop spans 15 amino acids. CDR3 amino acids: CASSYDPTVNTEAFF. As DNA, the CDR3 is TGTGCCAGCAGTTACGACCCGACAGTGAACACTGAAGCTTTCTTT.

This clonotype was observed at least ten times. J is TRBJ1-5 and V is TRBV19; weak D call: TRBD1 (5 bases). The CDR3 contains 16 residues. The V gene lost 0 bases and the J gene lost 2 bases, with 11 bases spanning the gap. In germline, CDR1 is LNHDA, CDR2 SQIVND (reference sequence). CDR3 residues: CASSIDSGGGNQPQHF. The CDR3 nucleotides read TGTGCCAGTAGTATAGATTCTGGGGGTGGCAATCAGCCCCAGCATTTT.

This clonotype was recorded many times. J is TRBJ1-1 and V is TRBV5-1; TRBD1 might be the D (5 bases). The CDR3 totals 16 residues. The germline V gene encodes CDR1 SGHRS and CDR2 YFSETQ. V dropped 4 bases and J dropped 0 bases, with 16 bases sitting between them. The chain's CDR3 is CASSRWTSPMNTEAFF. The CDR3 DNA reads as TGCGCCAGCAGCCGCTGGACATCCCCTATGAACACTGAAGCTTTCTTT.

This clonotype was counted at least ten times. The V and J genes are TRBV5-6 and TRBJ1-2; no firm D call. Germline CDR1 SGHDT, CDR2 YYEEEE. The CDR3 has 11 amino acids. Trimming took off 2 bases at V and 5 bases at J, with 4 bases between the two ends. This CDR3 reads CASSLGYGYTF. The DNA of the CDR3 is TGTGCCAGCAGCTTAGGTTATGGCTACACCTTC.

This clonotype was seen many times. Its ends do not fully match the called genes, so a read error is possible. This chain connects TRBV7-7 to TRBJ2-5; 8 bases line up with TRBD1. Germline CDR1 reads SSHAT; CDR2 reads FNYEAQ (reference sequence). The CDR3 is 14 amino acids. CDR3 nucleotides: TGTGCTAGCAGCTTATACGGACAGGGAGAGACCCAGTACTTC. This encodes CASSLYGQGETQYF.

This clonotype was seen at least ten times. The rearrangement links TRBV7-2 to TRBJ2-5; 7 bases are shared with TRBD2. The CDR3 has 12 residues. Germline values: CDR1 SGHTA, CDR2 FQGNSA. V gave up 7 bases and J gave up 7 bases; unmatched junction bases: 6. CDR3 amino acids: CASNSGGGTQYF. The CDR3 DNA reads TGTGCCAGCAACTCCGGCGGGGGGACCCAGTACTTC.

The sample holds many counts of this clonotype. This chain connects TRBV20-1 to TRBJ1-3; D not resolved. This CDR3 comprises 14 residues. Per the germline V gene, CDR1 is DFQATT and CDR2 is SNEGSKA (reference sequence). With 2 bases removed from V and 3 bases from J, the gap between germline ends came to 11 bases. The CDR3 protein is CSARPARIGNTIYF. The CDR3 region has the DNA TGCAGTGCTAGACCCGCACGAATTGGAAACACCATATATTTT.

This clonotype was recorded many times. V gene TRBV5-1 combines with J gene TRBJ1-1, with no clear D. V lost 0 bases and J 3 bases, leaving 9 bases between the germline ends. CDR3 length: 14 amino acids. Germline V CDR1 and CDR2: SGHRS, YFSETQ. CDR3 sequence (DNA): TGCGCCAGCAGCTTGGCCCTCACGGACACTGAAGCTTTCTTT. Amino acid sequence: CASSLALTDTEAFF.

This clonotype has at least ten counts. The V gene is TRBV5-1, the J gene TRBJ1-5; D is perhaps TRBD1 (6 bases). Germline V gene data show CDR1 as SGHRS and CDR2 as YFSETQ. This CDR3 spans 17 amino acids. V lost 4 bases and J 0 bases, leaving 17 bases between the germline ends. In nucleotides, the CDR3 is TGCGCCAGCAGCGTGGGGCACGGGGGCGATAGCAATCAGCCCCAGCATTTT. It is translated as CASSVGHGGDSNQPQHF.

This clonotype was detected many times. The chain joins TRBV10-3 to TRBJ1-3; TRBD1 matches at 9 bases. CDR1 and CDR2 from the germline V gene are ENHRY and SYGVKD. The V segment lost 0 bases and the J segment 4 bases; nucleotides outside the gene matches: 10. This CDR3 has 18 amino acids. In nucleotides, the CDR3 is TGTGCCATCAGTGAGTCAGGAGGACAGGGGACGTCCGGAAACACCATATATTTT. This translates into CAISESGGQGTSGNTIYF.

The chain uses TRBV30 and TRBJ1-4; TRBD1 matches at 9 bases. Germline CDR1 and CDR2: GTSNPN and SVGIG (reference sequence). The CDR3 covers 13 residues. Losses at the gene ends were 8 bases for V and 7 bases for J; bases not matched to a gene: 8. For the CDR3, the DNA is TGTGCCCGGGACAGGGCGCGCGGTGAAAAACTGTTTTTT. Protein product: CARDRARGEKLFF. Using reference TRBV30 and TRBJ1-4 for the parts outside the CDR3, the full variable domain is SQTIHQWPATLVQPVGSPLSLECTVEGTSNPNLYWYRQAAGRGLQLLFYSVGIGQISSEVPQNLSASRPQDRQFILSSKKLLLSDSGFYLCARDRARGEKLFFGSGTQLSVL.

This clonotype appeared many times. CDR3 region: CSASLITGDQFF. CDR3 nucleotides: TGCAGTGCTAGCCTAATTACAGGGGACCAGTTCTTC. The rearrangement uses TRBV20-1 and TRBJ2-1; TRBD1 agrees at 7 bases. V trimming: 3 bases; J trimming: 13 bases; junction bases outside the gene matches: 9. CDR1 is DFQATT, CDR2 SNEGSKA, per germline (reference sequence). The CDR3 extends over 12 amino acids.

This clonotype was seen more than once but under ten times. The chain employs TRBV19 and TRBJ2-1; no clear D gene. CDR3 length equals 12 residues. Deletions cut 1 base from V and 8 bases from J, with 6 bases between. Germline CDR1 and CDR2: LNHDA and SQIVND (reference sequence). For the CDR3, the DNA is TGTGCCAGTAGTATAGCTCCGCATGAGCAGTTCTTC. This encodes CASSIAPHEQFF.

As concerns this clonotype: An end of the junction differs from the germline gene, which may be a read error. The genes are TRBV6-2 or TRBV6-3 and TRBJ2-1, with D possibly matching TRBD2 (5 bases). The CDR3 has 15 amino acids. In germline, CDR1 is MNHEY, CDR2 SVGEGT. Here the CDR3 DNA reads TGTGCCAGCAGCCGACCGGCTAGCTCCTACGATGAGCAGTTCTTC. Residues: CASSRPASSYDEQFF.

This clonotype was observed at least ten times. The chain couples TRBV28 to TRBJ1-1; D not resolved. V gave up 2 bases and J gave up 6 bases, with 7 bases separating them. The CDR3 totals 12 residues. In germline, CDR1 is MDHEN, CDR2 SYDVKM. CDR3 nucleotide sequence: TGTGCCAGCAGTTTAGTGGTCTCTGAAGCTTTCTTT. It yields the protein CASSLVVSEAFF.

Ten or more counts support this clonotype. The J gene is TRBJ2-1, the V gene TRBV5-6, with 9 bases matching TRBD2. V shed 0 bases and J 6 bases; nucleotides not matched to a gene: 7. Germline CDR1 and CDR2: SGHDT and YYEEEE. The CDR3 has 16 residues. The CDR3 DNA reads TGTGCCAGCAGCTTGGGAATTAGCGGGAGTGGCAATGAGCAGTTCTTC. The encoded protein is CASSLGISGSGNEQFF.

In this sample, this clonotype turned up many times. This sequence joins TRBV4-3 and TRBJ2-3; 13 nucleotides line up with TRBD2. Germline V gene lookup returns CDR1 LGHNA and CDR2 YSLEER. V was pared by 3 bases and J by 5 bases, with 11 bases of the junction left unmatched. The CDR3 totals 18 residues. This chain's CDR3 is CASSQSPGLAGVKDTQYF. The CDR3 DNA sequence: TGCGCCAGCAGCCAGAGCCCCGGACTAGCGGGAGTAAAAGATACGCAGTATTTT.